This TCR beta chain was obtained from a study of spatial heterogeneity in lung cancer. Study-wide context: TCR transcript abundance in tumor regions was strongly correlated with the T cell module score obtained from matched bulk RNA-seq. Regarding the study as a whole: In tumors, expanded intratumoral alpha and beta TCR counts tracked mutation counts.

This clonotype was seen repeatedly, ten times or more. As yet, its antigen is unknown. In the library, each TCR cDNA molecule bore its own unique molecular identifier. Using its own MiXCR run on the 5' RACE reads, TCRdb lists one record per CDR3 protein. Of around 19,000 distinct CDR3 sequences listed, 5.5% to 8% are singletons. CDR3 length: 14 amino acids. The V end lost 2 bases, the J end lost 1 base, and 8 bases lay between the germline ends. Time point reported: sample taken at primary tumor resection. V is TRBV12-3 or TRBV12-4 and J is TRBJ1-1; D unresolved. The sequences come from lung tumor tissue, collected at surgery. The receptor's source is a female donor with early-stage non-small cell lung cancer. CDR3 bases: TGTGCCAGCAGTTTACGGCACCAGAACACTGAAGCTTTCTTT. It specifies CASSLRHQNTEAFF.